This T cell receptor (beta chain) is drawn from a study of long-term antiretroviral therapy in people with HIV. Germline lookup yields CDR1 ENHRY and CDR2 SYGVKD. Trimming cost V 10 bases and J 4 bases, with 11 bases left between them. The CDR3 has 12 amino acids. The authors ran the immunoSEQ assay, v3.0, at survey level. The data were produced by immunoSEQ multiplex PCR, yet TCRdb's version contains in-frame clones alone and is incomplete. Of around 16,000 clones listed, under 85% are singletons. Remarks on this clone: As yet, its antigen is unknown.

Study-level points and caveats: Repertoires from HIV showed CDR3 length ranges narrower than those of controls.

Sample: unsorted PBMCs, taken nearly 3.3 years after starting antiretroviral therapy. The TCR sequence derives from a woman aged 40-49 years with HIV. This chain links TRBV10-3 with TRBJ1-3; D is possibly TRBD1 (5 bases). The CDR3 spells CATHGTGNTIYF. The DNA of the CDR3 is TGTGCCACCCACGGGACGGGAAACACCATATATTTT.